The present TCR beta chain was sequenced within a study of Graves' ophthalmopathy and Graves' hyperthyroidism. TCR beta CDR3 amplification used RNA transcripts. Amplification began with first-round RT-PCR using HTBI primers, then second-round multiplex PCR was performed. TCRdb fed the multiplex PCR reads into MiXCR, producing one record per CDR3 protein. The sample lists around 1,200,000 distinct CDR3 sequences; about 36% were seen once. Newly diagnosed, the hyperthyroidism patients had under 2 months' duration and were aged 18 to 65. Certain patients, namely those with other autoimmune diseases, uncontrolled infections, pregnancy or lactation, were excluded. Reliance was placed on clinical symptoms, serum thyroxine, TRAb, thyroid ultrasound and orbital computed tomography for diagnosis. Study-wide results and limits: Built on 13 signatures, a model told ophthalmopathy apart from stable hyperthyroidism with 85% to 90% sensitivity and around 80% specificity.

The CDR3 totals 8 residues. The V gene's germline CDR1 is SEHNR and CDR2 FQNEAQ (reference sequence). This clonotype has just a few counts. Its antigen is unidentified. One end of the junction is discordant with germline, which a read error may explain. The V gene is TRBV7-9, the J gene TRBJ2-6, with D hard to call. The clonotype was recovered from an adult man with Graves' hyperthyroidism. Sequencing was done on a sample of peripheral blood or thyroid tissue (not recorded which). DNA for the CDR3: TGCGCCAGCAGCAACCGGACTTTC. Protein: CASSNRTF.